This T cell receptor beta chain came from a study of PD-L1 blockade in urothelial cancer. About the research overall: Of about 29 patients, twenty-five were males with bladder-origin urothelial cancer.

Assay used: immunoSEQ multiplex PCR; TCRdb lists only in-frame clones, some missing. This repertoire shows roughly 45,000 clones, more than 70% found once; its top ten account for 15% to 20%. Time point noted: pretreatment peripheral blood. This CDR3 comprises 16 residues. Unmatched junction bases numbered 3, after V lost 2 bases and J lost 1 base. Germline V gene data show CDR1 as SGHNT and CDR2 as YYREEE (reference sequence). The chain uses TRBV5-4 and TRBJ2-2; 9 bases agree with TRBD2. The sample in question was PBMCs, obtained around atezolizumab (anti-PD-L1) treatment. The sequence was obtained from a man aged 55 to 70 with urothelial cancer. CDR3 coding DNA: TGTGCCAGCAGCTTCGGGCGGGGGGGGAACACCGGGGAGCTGTTTTTT. Translating gives CASSFGRGGNTGELFF.